These 28 T cell receptor beta chains came from one sample sequenced in a study of CD8+CD57+ T cells in acquired aplastic anemia. CDR3 and TCR beta VDJ profiling relied on genomic DNA as the template. TCRdb itself ran the reads through MiXCR, one entry per CDR3 protein. The data contain around 290,000 distinct CDR3 sequences, around three fifths of them singletons. Patients included in sequencing had previously demonstrated CD8+CD57+ cell expansion by flow cytometry. Sequencing used sorted CD4+, CD8+, or CD8+CD57+ T cells (not recorded which) from PBMCs. These receptors all come from a human donor with aplastic anemia.

This clonotype was detected only a few times. CDR3 amino acids: CATGTNSYNEQFF. In DNA form, the CDR3 reads TGTGCCACCGGGACCAACTCCTACAATGAGCAGTTCTTC. V and J are TRBV24-1 and TRBJ2-1; D could derive from TRBD1 or TRBD2 (5 bases each). The CDR3 contains 13 residues. Germline V lookup: CDR1 KGHDR, CDR2 SFDVKD. V lost 9 bases and J lost 0, with 8 bases in between.

This clonotype occurred a few times. The chain has TRBV20-1 and TRBJ2-2, with D unresolved. The germline V and J ends were trimmed by 3 bases and 4 bases, with 6 bases remaining between them. Germline CDR1 DFQATT, CDR2 SNEGSKA (reference sequence). The CDR3 length is 12 residues. The CDR3 bases are TGCAGTGCTAGTTATGGCACCGGGGAGCTGTTTTTT. It translates to CSASYGTGELFF.

This chain uses TRBV2 with TRBJ2-3, with 11 bases identical to TRBD1. The J segment lost 4 bases and the V segment lost 8 bases, leaving 2 bases of the junction unmatched. The germline CDR1 and CDR2 sequences are SNHLY and FYNNEI. This CDR3 region has 13 residues. The CDR3 DNA reads TGTGCCAGCGGACAGGGGGCAGCAGATACGCAGTATTTT. As protein: CASGQGAADTQYF.

This clonotype has at least ten counts. The chain recombines TRBV7-9 with TRBJ1-6, with unresolved D. The germline V and J ends were trimmed by 6 bases and 6 bases, with 6 bases remaining between them. Germline V lookup: CDR1 SEHNR, CDR2 FQNEAQ (reference sequence). The CDR3 loop spans 12 amino acids. This CDR3 reads CASSYLNSPLHF. The CDR3 DNA is TGTGCCAGCAGTTATCTTAATTCACCCCTCCACTTT.

This sequence joins TRBV20-1 and TRBJ1-3, with TRBD1 identical over 10 bases. Per the germline V gene, CDR1 is DFQATT and CDR2 is SNEGSKA (reference sequence). J lost 2 bases, V lost 2 bases, and 3 bases had no gene match. This CDR3 spans 15 amino acids. CDR3 bases: TGCAGTGCTAGACCCGGGACAGGGGCTGGAAACACCATATATTTT. It yields the protein CSARPGTGAGNTIYF.

This clonotype was detected only once. The rearrangement links TRBV7-8 to TRBJ2-5; 11 nucleotides line up with TRBD2. Unmatched junction bases numbered 0, after V lost 6 bases and J lost 3 bases. This CDR3 spans 13 amino acids. Germline V lookup: CDR1 SGHVS, CDR2 FQNEAQ. The CDR3 DNA reads as TGTGCCAGCAGGACTAGCGGGGAAGAGACCCAGTACTTC. As protein: CASRTSGEETQYF.

This chain links TRBV27 with TRBJ2-2, with unresolved D. This CDR3 has 14 residues. Looked up from germline, CDR1 is MNHEY and CDR2 is SMNVEV (reference sequence). V was cut by 1 base and J by 6 bases, with 9 bases left in between. Written as DNA, the CDR3 is TGTGCCAGCAGTTTATATGAAGTGCCCGGGGAGCTGTTTTTT. Encoded protein: CASSLYEVPGELFF.

The chain combines TRBV19 with TRBJ2-7, with 7 bases lining up with TRBD2. The germline V gene encodes CDR1 LNHDA and CDR2 SQIVND (reference sequence). V lost 1 base and J lost 5; bases outside the gene matches: 8. This CDR3 is 15 amino acids long. The CDR3 DNA sequence: TGTGCCAGTAGTATAGTGAGCAGCGGGATAAACGAGCAGTACTTC. Translated, it gives CASSIVSSGINEQYF.

Turning to this clonotype: This may stem from a read error, because a much larger clone lies one nucleotide away. This sequence joins TRBV30 and TRBJ1-2; D gene uncertain. The CDR3 covers 12 residues. Per germline, CDR1 GTSNPN and CDR2 SVGIG (reference sequence). This CDR3 is CALSSGGFGYTF. The CDR3 nucleotides are TGTGCCTTGAGTTCTGGCGGGTTTGGCTACACCTTC.

In nucleotides, the CDR3 is TGCAGTGCTAGAGACCTATTCACCTACGAGCAGTACTTC. It specifies CSARDLFTYEQYF. This chain links TRBV20-1 with TRBJ2-7; no reliable D call. Looked up from germline, CDR1 is DFQATT and CDR2 is SNEGSKA (reference sequence). V lost 0 bases and J 2 bases, leaving 8 bases between the germline ends. This CDR3 has 13 residues.

The chain carries TRBV2 and TRBJ2-2, with TRBD2 matching over 8 bases. The germline gives CDR1 SNHLY, CDR2 FYNNEI. The CDR3 runs to 15 residues. Trimming cost V 6 bases and J 2 bases; bases outside gene matches: 5. The CDR3 protein is CASSGLADNTGELFF. DNA of the CDR3: TGTGCCAGCAGCGGACTAGCTGATAACACCGGGGAGCTGTTTTTT.

This chain links TRBV7-9 with TRBJ1-2, with TRBD1 identical over 7 bases. The CDR3 extends over 14 amino acids. Germline V gene lookup returns CDR1 SEHNR and CDR2 FQNEAQ (reference sequence). V lost 6 bases to trimming and J lost 4 bases; unmatched junction nucleotides: 8. This CDR3 reads CASSLPGQFYGYTF. In DNA form, the CDR3 reads TGTGCCAGCAGTTTGCCGGGACAGTTCTATGGCTACACCTTC.

The genes are TRBV20-1 and TRBJ2-1, with a possible D match to TRBD2 (6 bases). CDR3 length: 15 amino acids. Trimming took 1 base from V and 6 from J, leaving 16 bases between them. Germline V gene data show CDR1 as DFQATT and CDR2 as SNEGSKA (reference sequence). CDR3 region: CSARALLAPTNEQFF. Written as DNA, the CDR3 is TGCAGTGCTAGAGCTTTACTAGCCCCAACCAATGAGCAGTTCTTC.

The chain has TRBV20-1 and TRBJ2-3, with 7 bases lining up with TRBD1. This CDR3 comprises 15 residues. CDR1 DFQATT and CDR2 SNEGSKA come from the germline V gene (reference sequence). With 0 bases clipped from V and 2 bases from J, the junction kept 5 bases outside the gene matches. Here the CDR3 reads CSARDQGDITDTQYF. In nucleotides, the CDR3 is TGCAGTGCTAGAGATCAGGGGGACATCACAGATACGCAGTATTTT.

This chain connects TRBV20-1 to TRBJ1-1; D not resolved. Germline V gene lookup returns CDR1 DFQATT and CDR2 SNEGSKA (reference sequence). This CDR3 has 15 amino acids. V gave up 1 base and J gave up 1 base, with 13 bases separating them. The CDR3 protein is CSARVPMEGNTEAFF. CDR3 nucleotides: TGCAGTGCTAGAGTTCCTATGGAGGGGAACACTGAAGCTTTCTTT.

The chain combines TRBV5-8 with TRBJ2-2, with D possibly matching TRBD2 (5 bases). Germline CDR1 is SGHTS and CDR2 is YDEGEE. The CDR3 consists of 14 residues. Trimming shortened V by 7 bases and J by 9 bases, and 19 bases separated the two germline ends. The CDR3 nucleotides are TGTGCCAGCGTCCGGGATGGAGTACAGAGGGAGCTGTTTTTT. Encoded protein: CASVRDGVQRELFF.

The rearrangement uses TRBV9 and TRBJ2-2, with 7 bases aligning to TRBD2. Germline CDR1 reads SGDLS; CDR2 reads YYNGEE. After removal of 4 bases from V and 14 bases from J, the junction contained 14 bases not matched to a gene. The CDR3 consists of 14 residues. The CDR3 protein is CASSSGHSGVQLFF. DNA of the CDR3: TGTGCCAGCAGCTCAGGGCACAGCGGGGTCCAACTGTTTTTT.

Remarks on this clonotype: A junction end diverges from the germline sequence, so it may reflect a read error. The chain couples TRBV25-1 to TRBJ1-2; D remains ambiguous. Germline V gene sequence: CDR1 MGHDK, CDR2 SYGVNS. The CDR3 spans 14 residues. CDR3 nucleotides: TGTGCCAGCAGTGACAGGTCAAGCAACTATGACTACACCTTC. The encoded protein is CASSDRSSNYDYTF.

This clonotype was seen more than once but under ten times. The chain couples TRBV10-3 to TRBJ2-3, with TRBD2 matching over 10 bases. The V gene end was trimmed by 0 bases and the J gene end by 8 bases; junction bases not matched to a gene: 14. From germline, CDR1 is ENHRY and CDR2 SYGVKD. The CDR3 loop spans 18 amino acids. The chain's CDR3 is CAISESTLTSGTMGTQYF. The CDR3 nucleotides are TGTGCCATCAGTGAGTCGACTCTTACTAGCGGGACGATGGGTACGCAGTATTTT.

This clonotype was seen more than once but under ten times. The chain couples TRBV7-8 to TRBJ2-7; no clear D gene. The CDR3 contains 13 residues. With 1 base removed from V and 3 bases from J, the gap between germline ends came to 7 bases. Germline V gene data show CDR1 as SGHVS and CDR2 as FQNEAQ. The CDR3 DNA sequence: TGTGCCAGCAGCTTAGGTGGCCTCTACGAGCAGTACTTC. This encodes CASSLGGLYEQYF.

This clonotype occurred many times. V gene TRBV6-1 combines with J gene TRBJ1-5; a possible D gene is TRBD1 (5 bases). This CDR3 is built from 16 residues. Germline V gene data show CDR1 as MNHNS and CDR2 as SASEGT. Trimming stripped 6 bases from V and 5 bases from J, with 20 bases between. The CDR3 reads CASSLRARGGDQPQHF. The CDR3 coding sequence is TGTGCCAGCAGCCTTAGGGCGCGGGGGGGGGATCAGCCCCAGCATTTT.

V and J are TRBV20-1 and TRBJ1-5, with D tentatively TRBD1 (5 bases). Germline CDR1 reads DFQATT; CDR2 reads SNEGSKA (reference sequence). V shed 3 bases and J shed 2 bases, with 11 bases lying between them. There are 14 residues in the CDR3. CDR3 nucleotides: TGCAGTGCTAGTGCGCAGGGTGGCAATCAGCCCCAGCATTTT. Translation gives CSASAQGGNQPQHF.

On this clonotype: A single base separates this from a much larger clone, so it may be a read error. Since the CDR3 does not end with the conserved phenylalanine or tryptophan, this likely comes from a read error. This chain joins TRBV3-1 and TRBJ2-7; 7 nucleotides match TRBD2. V trimming: 4 bases; J trimming: 2 bases; junction bases outside the gene matches: 2. Germline values: CDR1 LGHDT, CDR2 YNNKEL (reference sequence). This CDR3 comprises 13 residues. The CDR3 DNA reads TGTGCCAGCAGCCCACGGGGGGCCTACGAGCAGTACCTC. Translation gives CASSPRGAYEQYL.

About this clonotype: Given the absence of the conserved phenylalanine or tryptophan at the CDR3 end, a read error is likely. V and J are TRBV2 and TRBJ1-1; tentative D call: TRBD1 (6 bases). The CDR3 has 16 amino acids. The germline V gene encodes CDR1 SNHLY and CDR2 FYNNEI. Trimming cost V 2 bases and J 0 bases, with 13 bases left between them. CDR3 region: CASSETPAGVNTEAFS. The CDR3 DNA reads TGTGCCAGCAGTGAAACCCCCGCAGGGGTGAACACTGAAGCTTTCTCT.

This clonotype has at least ten counts. The chain carries TRBV30 and TRBJ1-2; D is undetermined. Per the germline V gene, CDR1 is GTSNPN and CDR2 is SVGIG (reference sequence). V shed 3 bases and J shed 4 bases, with 9 bases lying between them. The CDR3 contains 12 residues. The CDR3 bases are TGTGCCTGGAGGTCAGGTTCCTATGGCTACACCTTC. Translated, it gives CAWRSGSYGYTF.

The rearrangement uses TRBV10-1 and TRBJ1-1, with D uncertain. Germline CDR1 WNHNN, CDR2 SYGVQD (reference sequence). The ends were cut back, 3 bases at V and 1 base at J, with 9 bases in the middle. The CDR3 contains 14 residues. The CDR3 nucleotides are TGCGCCAGCAGTGAAAGGGTTGAGAACACTGAAGCTTTCTTT. It encodes CASSERVENTEAFF.

The chain links TRBV7-2 to TRBJ2-2; no firm D call. V was clipped by 5 bases and J by 6 bases, with 10 bases between them. Germline CDR1 and CDR2: SGHTA and FQGNSA. This CDR3 is 13 amino acids long. Here the CDR3 DNA reads TGTGCCAGCAGCCCCCAAATCCCCGGGGAGCTGTTTTTT. This codes for CASSPQIPGELFF.

The chain is built from TRBV20-1 and TRBJ1-6; maybe TRBD1 (5 bases). Between the trimmed V and J ends, which lost 2 bases and 12 bases, there was a span of 20 bases. This CDR3 comprises 15 residues. CDR1 and CDR2 from the germline V gene are DFQATT and SNEGSKA (reference sequence). CDR3 protein: CSARLAGLYNLPLHF. The CDR3 DNA reads as TGCAGTGCTAGACTGGCAGGGCTTTATAATCTACCCCTCCACTTT.